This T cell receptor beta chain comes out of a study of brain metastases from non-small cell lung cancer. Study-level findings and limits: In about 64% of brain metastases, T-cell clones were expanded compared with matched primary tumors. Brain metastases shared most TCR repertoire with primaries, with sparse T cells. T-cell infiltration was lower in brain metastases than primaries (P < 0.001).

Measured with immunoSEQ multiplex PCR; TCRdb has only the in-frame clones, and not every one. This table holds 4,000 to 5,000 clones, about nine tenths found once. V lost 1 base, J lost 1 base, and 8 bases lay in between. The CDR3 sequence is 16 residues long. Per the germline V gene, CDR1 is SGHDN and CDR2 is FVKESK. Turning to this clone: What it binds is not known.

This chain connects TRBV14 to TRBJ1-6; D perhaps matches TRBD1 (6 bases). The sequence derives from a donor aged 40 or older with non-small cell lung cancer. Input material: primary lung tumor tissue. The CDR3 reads CASSQVGGSYNSPLHF. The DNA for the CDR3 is TGTGCCAGCAGCCAAGTAGGGGGATCCTATAATTCACCCCTCCACTTT.